These 3 T cell receptor beta chains originate from one sample sequenced in a study of CD8 T cells in ankylosing spondylitis. Study-wide results and caveats: Seemingly characteristic of ankylosing spondylitis blood was a TCR beta motif consisting of about 8 highly homologous variants.

No antigen has been assigned to these receptors. Each CDR3 protein gets one entry after TCRdb re-called the 5' RACE reads with MiXCR. The sample has 200,000 to 250,000 distinct CDR3 sequences; 5.5% to 7.5% are singletons. Material: blood, either unsorted or a sorted T cell fraction (not recorded which). The receptors derive from a male donor with ankylosing spondylitis.

This rearrangement joins TRBV9 to TRBJ2-3; D remains ambiguous. There are 13 residues in the CDR3. Trimming removed 4 bases at V and 2 bases at J, with 8 bases between. CDR1 and CDR2 from the germline V gene are SGDLS and YYNGEE. The CDR3 loop reads CASSRFFTDTQYF. For the CDR3, the DNA is TGTGCCAGCAGCCGGTTCTTCACAGATACGCAGTATTTT.

The table lists this clonotype with many counts. The chain carries TRBV20-1 and TRBJ1-2, with a possible D match to TRBD1 (5 bases). The germline CDR1 and CDR2 sequences are DFQATT and SNEGSKA (reference sequence). V gave up 0 bases and J gave up 2 bases, with 10 bases separating them. The CDR3 length is 14 residues. This CDR3 is CSARDPQGNYGYTF. In DNA, the CDR3 is TGCAGTGCTAGAGATCCGCAGGGAAACTATGGCTACACCTTC.

This clonotype was detected many times. The J gene is TRBJ1-1, the V gene TRBV5-6, with D unclear. The CDR3 consists of 14 residues. Per the germline V gene, CDR1 is SGHDT and CDR2 is YYEEEE. Deletions cut 1 base from V and 7 bases from J, with 14 bases between. CDR3 region: CASSLPGSYIEAFF. In DNA, the CDR3 is TGTGCCAGCAGCTTGCCAGGCTCATATATTGAAGCTTTCTTT.